Sequencing of this T cell receptor (beta chain) was carried out in a study of cytomegalovirus exposure and HLA in healthy donors. CDR3 length equals 13 residues. Germline loops: CDR1 SGHTA, CDR2 FQGNSA. V lost 1 base and J lost 4, with 7 bases in between. Vbeta (60) and Jbeta (13) primers were used in the PCR. Repertoires were generated with immunoSEQ multiplex PCR, while TCRdb's copy carries only in-frame clones and drops some. The sample yields 150,000 to 200,000 clones, under 85% seen once. This receptor was obtained from a female donor in good health and CMV-seronegative. The chain employs TRBV7-2 and TRBJ2-5; D is undetermined. The sample comprised PBMCs. The CDR3 nucleotides are TGTGCCAGCAGCTTAGTGTCGGGAGAGACCCAGTACTTC. Its protein is CASSLVSGETQYF.